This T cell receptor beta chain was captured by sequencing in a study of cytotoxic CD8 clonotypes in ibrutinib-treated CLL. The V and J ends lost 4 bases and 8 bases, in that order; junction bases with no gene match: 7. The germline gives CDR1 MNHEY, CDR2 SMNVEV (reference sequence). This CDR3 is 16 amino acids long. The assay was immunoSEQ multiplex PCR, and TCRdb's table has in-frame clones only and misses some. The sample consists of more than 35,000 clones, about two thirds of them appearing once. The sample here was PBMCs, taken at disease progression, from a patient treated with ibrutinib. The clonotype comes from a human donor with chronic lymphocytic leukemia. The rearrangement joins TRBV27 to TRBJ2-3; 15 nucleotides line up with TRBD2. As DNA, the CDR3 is TGTGCCAGCAGTTCACCAATGGGACTAGCGGGGGGTACGCAGTATTTT. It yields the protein CASSSPMGLAGGTQYF.